A single TCR beta chain is shown here with its context. This sample was included in a study of T cell responses to AZD1222 COVID-19 vaccine. This CDR3 comprises 14 residues. Germline V lookup: CDR1 LGHNA, CDR2 YNFKEQ. With V trimmed by 1 base and J by 5 bases, 0 bases remained unmatched. Here immunoSEQ multiplex PCR was the method, and the copy in TCRdb shows in-frame clones only, minus some. This table holds more than 100,000 clones, approximately 91% found once. The receptor was isolated from an adult in good health. The rearrangement links TRBV4-2 to TRBJ2-1; 9 nucleotides match TRBD1. Material: peripheral blood, obtained on day 0 of AZD1222 vaccination. CDR3 sequence (DNA): TGTGCCAGCAGCCAAGGGGACAGGGACAATGAGCAGTTCTTC. Translated: CASSQGDRDNEQFF.